Reported below is one TCR beta chain. Antigen: not known. Between the trimmed V and J ends, which lost 4 bases and 0 bases, there was a span of 10 bases. Per the germline V gene, CDR1 is MRHNA and CDR2 is SNTAGT. The CDR3 sequence is 15 residues long. Use of 60 Vbeta and 13 Jbeta primers characterized the PCR. Generated by immunoSEQ multiplex PCR, the TCRdb table keeps only in-frame clones and is missing some. The sample has under 250,000 clones, 76% seen once. The data were taken from a study of cytomegalovirus exposure and HLA in healthy donors. Study-wide findings and caveats: Owing to their indistinguishability, certain V segments, notably TRBV6-2 and TRBV6-3, were excluded. With later analysis, a missense DCLRE1C variant became linked to TCR beta V- and J-gene trimming. In a later analysis, specific HLA alleles were associated with 15,000 to 20,000 TCR beta sequences at a 0.05 false discovery rate. The sole available immune exposure information was CMV serostatus.

The genes are TRBV6-4 and TRBJ2-4; D might be TRBD2 (5 bases). The material sequenced was PBMCs. This clonotype originated in a man in his late teens or twenties in good health and CMV-seronegative. CDR3 in DNA: TGTGCCAGCAGTGGCCCGGGATTAGCCAAAAACATTCAGTACTTC. It is translated as CASSGPGLAKNIQYF.